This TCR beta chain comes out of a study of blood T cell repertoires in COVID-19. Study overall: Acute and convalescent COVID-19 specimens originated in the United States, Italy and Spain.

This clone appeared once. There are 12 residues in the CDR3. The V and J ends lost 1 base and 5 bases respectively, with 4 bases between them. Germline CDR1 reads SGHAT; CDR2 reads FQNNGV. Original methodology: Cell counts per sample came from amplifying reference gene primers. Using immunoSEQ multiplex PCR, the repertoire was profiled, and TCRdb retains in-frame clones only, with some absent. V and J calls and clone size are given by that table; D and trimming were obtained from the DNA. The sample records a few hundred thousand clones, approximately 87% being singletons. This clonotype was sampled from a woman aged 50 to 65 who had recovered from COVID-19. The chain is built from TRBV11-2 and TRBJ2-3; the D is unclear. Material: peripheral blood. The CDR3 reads CASSLAGDTQYF. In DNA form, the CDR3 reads TGTGCCAGCAGCTTAGCGGGAGATACGCAGTATTTT.